This T cell receptor beta chain was sequenced for a study of shared clonotypes between healthy human individuals. Germline V CDR1 and CDR2: LNHDA, SQIVND (reference sequence). Unmatched junction bases numbered 12, after V lost 1 base and J lost 3 bases. There are 19 residues in the CDR3. Data came from immunoSEQ multiplex PCR; TCRdb stores just in-frame clones and leaves some out. The repertoire consists of a few million clones, with approximately 90% occurring once and the leading ten covering 0.11% to 0.15%. Specimen: naive CD4+ T cells sorted from blood. Subset meaning: CD45RA+ positively selected. The receptor's source is a man aged 18 to 30 in good health. This chain links TRBV19 with TRBJ2-4; 10 bases agree with TRBD2. The CDR3 here is CASSIGPLAGGWDKNIQYF. The CDR3, as DNA: TGTGCCAGTAGTATAGGCCCGTTAGCGGGAGGTTGGGACAAAAACATTCAGTACTTC. Combining the CDR3 with reference TRBV19 and TRBJ2-4 gives the whole variable domain DGGITQSPKYLFRKEGQNVTLSCEQNLNHDAMYWYRQDPGQGLRLIYYSQIVNDFQKGDIAEGYSVSREKKESFPLTVTSAQKNPTAFYLCASSIGPLAGGWDKNIQYFGAGTRLSVL.